This T cell receptor beta chain stems from a study of blood T cell repertoires in COVID-19. Produced via immunoSEQ multiplex PCR; TCRdb's table is partial and in-frame only. This table holds roughly 190,000 clones, more than 65% found once. V was trimmed by 5 bases and J by 8 bases, leaving 27 bases between them. There are 18 residues in the CDR3. CDR1 and CDR2 from the germline V gene are MNHEY and SVGEGT. This clonotype originated in a woman in her 50s with acute COVID-19. V usage is TRBV6-2 or TRBV6-3 and J usage is TRBJ1-4; D gene unclear. Material: PBMCs or T cells enriched from blood (not recorded which). The CDR3 region is CASSLNTILGALEEKLFF. CDR3 nucleotide sequence: TGTGCCAGCAGTCTTAATACTATTCTCGGTGCACTCGAAGAAAAACTGTTTTTT.